The T cell receptor beta chain under discussion was sequenced for a study of CD8 T cells in Susac syndrome. Sequencing of TCR beta was carried out in blood CD8+ and CD4+ T cells. In contrast to the negatively isolated CD8+ and CD4+ T cells, TEMRA cells were FACS-enriched. The CDR3 contains 15 residues. The trim removed 5 bases at V and 5 bases at J, leaving 8 bases unmatched. An input of roughly 0.5 to 1 ug of RNA was subjected to reverse transcription using random hexamers. TCRdb used MiXCR to reprocess the immunoSEQ multiplex PCR reads, holding one entry per CDR3 protein. Of some 260,000 distinct CDR3 sequences in the sample, approximately 84% are singletons; the top ten hold around 0.12%. This clonotype was observed once.

Sequenced: CD8+ T cells from PBMCs. The sequence derives from a human donor with multiple sclerosis. This chain links TRBV12-3 or TRBV12-4 with TRBJ2-3; 9 bases line up with TRBD2. CDR3 sequence: CASSQAGGNEDTQYF. The CDR3 bases are TGTGCCAGCAGTCAAGCGGGAGGAAACGAAGATACGCAGTATTTT.